The 32 T cell receptor beta chains below all came from one sample that was sequenced in a study of control samples from healthy donors and cancer patients (dated by TCRdb to about 2020). Receptor amplification or capture employed the immunoSEQ multiplex PCR assay. Imported from immuneACCESS, the table was reduced by TCRdb to in-frame sequences with V and J called. These copies leave out some clones; in studies compared against another copy, an unresolved V gene accounts for under half, and the cause of the remainder is not known. Present in this sample are around 130,000 clones, 75% to 95% of which were seen just once. Together, the top ten hold about 2.6% of the sample. The specimen was blood. The source of these receptors is a man between 18 and 35 years old in good health.

The V call is TRBV2, the J call TRBJ1-5, with D maybe TRBD1 (5 bases). The CDR3 has 14 residues. Germline V gives CDR1 SNHLY, CDR2 FYNNEI. V lost 4 bases and J lost 1, with 8 bases in between. The CDR3 loop reads CASSGGGSNQPQHF. DNA of the CDR3: TGTGCCAGCAGTGGGGGGGGGAGCAATCAGCCCCAGCATTTT. Full variable domain (outside the CDR3, taken from reference TRBV2 and TRBJ1-5): EPEVTQTPSHQVTQMGQEVILRCVPISNHLYFYWYRQILGQKVEFLVSFYNNEISEKSEIFDDQFSVERPDGSNFTLKIRSTKLEDSAMYFCASSGGGSNQPQHFGDGTRLSIL.

V gene TRBV30 combines with J gene TRBJ1-1, with D maybe TRBD1 (5 bases). The CDR3 length is 13 residues. The germline V gene has CDR1 GTSNPN and CDR2 SVGIG (reference sequence). V was pared by 5 bases and J by 0 bases, with 10 bases between. The DNA of the CDR3 is TGTGCCTGGGACAGACGAATGAACACTGAAGCTTTCTTT. Translated: CAWDRRMNTEAFF.

This clone occurred once. This chain uses TRBV9 with TRBJ1-6; 11 bases match TRBD1. The CDR3 has 16 residues. CDR1 is SGDLS and CDR2 is YYNGEE in the germline V gene. V trimming: 0 bases; J trimming: 6 bases; junction bases outside the gene matches: 2. The CDR3, as DNA: TGTGCCAGCAGCGTAGGGACAGGGGGCGGTAATTCACCCCTCCACTTT. Protein product: CASSVGTGGGNSPLHF.

The chain is built from TRBV19 and TRBJ2-6; the match to TRBD1 covers 7 bases. The trim removed 5 bases at V and 0 bases at J, leaving 7 bases unmatched. The V gene's germline CDR1 is LNHDA and CDR2 SQIVND (reference sequence). The CDR3 runs 17 residues. CDR3 nucleotide sequence: TGTGCCAGTAGTCCGCAAACAGGGGACTCTGGGGCCAACGTCCTGACTTTC. It codes for CASSPQTGDSGANVLTF.

This clone has just a few counts. DNA of the CDR3: TGTGCCAGCAGCTCCCGGACAGGGAACACTGAAGCTTTCTTT. Its translation: CASSSRTGNTEAFF. The chain is built from TRBV7-9 and TRBJ1-1, with TRBD1 identical over 7 bases. V lost 4 bases and J lost 1; bases outside the gene matches: 3. The CDR3 covers 14 residues. The germline V gene encodes CDR1 SEHNR and CDR2 FQNEAQ (reference sequence).

This sequence joins TRBV19 and TRBJ2-2; unclear D gene. V dropped 3 bases and J dropped 6 bases, with 2 bases sitting between them. The CDR3 totals 11 residues. The germline gives CDR1 LNHDA, CDR2 SQIVND (reference sequence). The CDR3, as DNA: TGTGCCAGTAGTATGGCCGGGGAGCTGTTTTTT. Translated, it gives CASSMAGELFF.

The chain uses TRBV6-1 and TRBJ2-3; 9 nucleotides line up with TRBD2. From germline, CDR1 is MNHNS and CDR2 SASEGT. V was pared by 3 bases and J by 1 base, with 8 bases of the junction left unmatched. This CDR3 spans 17 amino acids. The CDR3 DNA sequence: TGTGCCAGCAGTGATCCCCAGCGGGGGGTAGGCACAGATACGCAGTATTTT. Protein product: CASSDPQRGVGTDTQYF.

V usage is TRBV7-2 and J usage is TRBJ2-5; TRBD2 matches at 14 bases. This CDR3 has 15 amino acids. With 10 bases clipped from V and 2 bases from J, the junction kept 6 bases outside the gene matches. Per the germline V gene, CDR1 is SGHTA and CDR2 is FQGNSA. The CDR3 region has the DNA TGTGCCACCACGACTAGCGGGAGGGAACAAGAGACCCAGTACTTC. The encoded protein is CATTTSGREQETQYF.

This clone was counted between two and nine times. The chain joins TRBV6-5 to TRBJ1-6, with a possible D match to TRBD1 (6 bases). Germline CDR1 and CDR2: MNHEY and SVGAGI. V lost 8 bases, J lost 5 bases, and 13 bases lay in between. The CDR3 consists of 14 residues. This CDR3 reads CASCRDTNNSPLHF. The CDR3 DNA is TGTGCCAGCTGCCGGGACACGAATAATTCACCCCTCCACTTT.

The table lists this clone with a count of one. The rearrangement uses TRBV6-5 and TRBJ2-1; a possible D gene is TRBD2 (6 bases). In germline, CDR1 is MNHEY, CDR2 SVGAGI. The CDR3 loop spans 14 amino acids. Trimming removed 2 bases from V and 7 bases from J, with 12 bases in between. CDR3 sequence reads: CASSYVGGGNEQFF. The CDR3 bases are TGTGCCAGCAGTTACGTCGGGGGTGGGAATGAGCAGTTCTTC.

This clone was detected only once. The chain has TRBV20-1 and TRBJ2-5, with TRBD1 as a possible D gene (5 bases). Germline lookup yields CDR1 DFQATT and CDR2 SNEGSKA (reference sequence). The CDR3 is 13 amino acids. Trimming removed 3 bases at V and 0 bases at J, with 8 bases between. The CDR3 region has the DNA TGCAGTGCTAGTAGGGGTGACCAAGAGACCCAGTACTTC. It yields the protein CSASRGDQETQYF.

This chain joins TRBV27 and TRBJ2-2; TRBD2 agrees at 14 bases. CDR1 MNHEY and CDR2 SMNVEV come from the germline V gene (reference sequence). V was pared by 3 bases and J by 2 bases, with 11 bases of the junction left unmatched. The CDR3 spans 20 residues. The CDR3 region is CASSFGLGLAGGANTGELFF. DNA of the CDR3: TGTGCCAGCAGTTTCGGCCTAGGACTAGCGGGAGGAGCCAACACCGGGGAGCTGTTTTTT.

CDR3 sequence reads: CASRFPGGADTQYF. The CDR3 DNA follows: TGTGCAAGTCGCTTTCCGGGGGGTGCAGATACGCAGTATTTT. The chain has TRBV12-2 and TRBJ2-3; TRBD2, the table's D call, lacks a check against the DNA. TRBV12-2 is an annotated pseudogene. The length of the CDR3 is 14 residues.

The genes are TRBV27 and TRBJ2-2, with D uncertain. There are 17 residues in the CDR3. V gave up 0 bases and J gave up 8 bases, with 19 bases separating them. From germline, CDR1 is MNHEY and CDR2 SMNVEV (reference sequence). Here the CDR3 DNA reads TGTGCCAGCAGTTTATCCGCTCGGCATCTAAAGACGGGGGAGCTGTTTTTT. Translation: CASSLSARHLKTGELFF.

The chain employs TRBV19 and TRBJ1-1; the D gene is possibly TRBD1 (6 bases). Per germline, CDR1 LNHDA and CDR2 SQIVND (reference sequence). V lost 4 bases, J lost 5 bases, and 8 bases lay in between. The CDR3 runs 12 residues. The CDR3 sequence is CASSRGRTEAFF. For the CDR3, the DNA is TGTGCCAGTAGTAGGGGGCGGACTGAAGCTTTCTTT.

The chain links TRBV7-9 to TRBJ2-7; perhaps TRBD2 as D (6 bases). The V end lost 5 bases, the J end lost 6 bases, and 14 bases lay between the germline ends. The CDR3 consists of 13 residues. Germline lookup yields CDR1 SEHNR and CDR2 FQNEAQ (reference sequence). The CDR3 DNA sequence: TGTGCCAGCAGCCCCCGGACTATCAGCGAGCAGTACGTC. It is translated as CASSPRTISEQYV.

V and J are TRBV29-1 and TRBJ2-4, with TRBD2 matching 7 bases. With V trimmed by 4 bases and J by 2 bases, 5 bases remained unmatched. The CDR3 runs to 14 residues. The germline V gene encodes CDR1 SQVTM and CDR2 ANQGSEA. CDR3 sequence: CSVVGGGTKNIQYF. The CDR3 bases are TGCAGCGTTGTCGGGGGAGGGACCAAAAACATTCAGTACTTC.

On this clone itself: One end of the junction fails to match germline, which may point to a read error. The same CDR3 arises from other DNA sequences in this sample as well. This chain links TRBV4-3 with TRBJ1-2; D possibly corresponds to TRBD1 (6 bases). Germline values: CDR1 LGHNA, CDR2 YSLEER. The CDR3 runs 16 residues. CDR3 sequence: CASSQDGEGGLGGYTF. CDR3 coding DNA: TGCGCTAGCAGCCAAGATGGGGAGGGGGGCCTTGGTGGCTACACCTTC.

The chain recombines TRBV5-4 with TRBJ2-1, with TRBD2 matching 10 bases. V shed 3 bases and J 1 base; nucleotides not matched to a gene: 7. The CDR3 runs to 17 residues. Germline CDR1 and CDR2: SGHNT and YYREEE (reference sequence). The CDR3, as DNA: TGTGCCAGCAGCTCCAGGACTAGCGGACCTTCCTACAATGAGCAGTTCTTC. Its protein is CASSSRTSGPSYNEQFF.

This sequence joins TRBV2 and TRBJ2-7; D might be TRBD2 (6 bases). This CDR3 is 12 amino acids long. V was pared by 2 bases and J by 6 bases, with 8 bases between. Germline V gene data show CDR1 as SNHLY and CDR2 as FYNNEI. For the CDR3, the DNA is TGTGCCAGCAGTGAACAGGAGGGCGAGCAGTACGTC. This gives the protein CASSEQEGEQYV.

The V gene is TRBV5-1, the J gene TRBJ1-1; possible D gene TRBD1, 6 bases. This CDR3 has 15 amino acids. Per germline, CDR1 SGHRS and CDR2 YFSETQ. V dropped 4 bases and J dropped 0 bases, with 13 bases sitting between them. CDR3 in amino acids: CASSPLDRLNTEAFF. The CDR3 DNA follows: TGCGCCAGCAGCCCGCTGGACAGATTGAACACTGAAGCTTTCTTT.

This sequence joins TRBV6-5 and TRBJ1-4; the D is unclear. This CDR3 region has 14 residues. Germline V CDR1 and CDR2: MNHEY, SVGAGI. The germline V and J ends were trimmed by 2 bases and 0 bases, with 4 bases remaining between them. CDR3 protein: CASSYVSTNEKLFF. The CDR3 region has the DNA TGTGCCAGCAGTTACGTTTCAACTAATGAAAAACTGTTTTTT.

The rearrangement uses TRBV24-1 and TRBJ2-6; a possible D gene is TRBD2 (5 bases). CDR3 length equals 17 residues. The V end lost 3 bases, the J end lost 0 bases, and 11 bases lay between the germline ends. Germline assignment: CDR1 KGHDR and CDR2 SFDVKD. CDR3 loop: CATSDSGLSSGANVLTF. CDR3 bases: TGTGCCACCAGTGATAGCGGACTGAGCTCTGGGGCCAACGTCCTGACTTTC.

The chain couples TRBV28 to TRBJ1-1; D possibly corresponds to TRBD1 (6 bases). The germline gives CDR1 MDHEN, CDR2 SYDVKM. V was pared by 7 bases and J by 0 bases, with 9 bases between. The CDR3 is 13 amino acids. The chain's CDR3 is CASIEGVNTEAFF. CDR3 coding DNA: TGTGCCAGCATAGAGGGGGTGAACACTGAAGCTTTCTTT. Combining the CDR3 with reference TRBV28 and TRBJ1-1 gives the whole variable domain DVKVTQSSRYLVKRTGEKVFLECVQDMDHENMFWYRQDPGLGLRLIYFSYDVKMKEKGDIPEGYSVSREKKERFSLILESASTNQTSMYLCASIEGVNTEAFFGQGTRLTVV.

The rearrangement links TRBV12-3 or TRBV12-4 to TRBJ2-5; either TRBD1 or TRBD2 may fit D (5 bases each). V lost 5 bases to trimming and J lost 4 bases, with 11 bases between them. The CDR3 runs to 13 residues. The CDR3 here is CASSRGPGETQYF. CDR3 sequence (DNA): TGTGCCAGCAGTCGGGGCCCAGGAGAGACCCAGTACTTC.

V is TRBV11-3 and J is TRBJ2-4; D perhaps matches TRBD1 (6 bases). Germline V gene sequence: CDR1 SGHNT, CDR2 YENEEA. The CDR3 is 19 residues long. The V end lost 5 bases, the J end lost 0 bases, and 23 bases lay between the germline ends. CDR3 in amino acids: CASSPQVIGQHLAKNIQYF. CDR3 in DNA: TGTGCCAGCAGCCCCCAGGTTATAGGACAGCATTTAGCCAAAAACATTCAGTACTTC.

This chain connects TRBV11-2 to TRBJ2-5, with D uncertain. This CDR3 region has 13 residues. Germline values: CDR1 SGHAT, CDR2 FQNNGV. Trimming left V 4 bases short and J 5 bases short, with 11 bases between. The CDR3: CASSSLSFETQYF. Here the CDR3 DNA reads TGTGCCAGCAGCTCCCTTAGCTTTGAGACCCAGTACTTC.

The chain has TRBV25-1 and TRBJ1-5, with TRBD1 as a possible D gene (6 bases). The CDR3 sequence is 16 residues long. V lost 4 bases and J 6 bases, leaving 19 bases between the germline ends. CDR1 MGHDK and CDR2 SYGVNS come from the germline V gene. The CDR3, as DNA: TGTGCCAGCAGTGCTCCCGGGGACACACTGACTCAGCCCCAGCATTTT. It codes for CASSAPGDTLTQPQHF.

This chain uses TRBV19 with TRBJ1-2; 7 positions match TRBD1. Germline loops: CDR1 LNHDA, CDR2 SQIVND (reference sequence). The J segment lost 8 bases and the V segment lost 2 bases, leaving 23 bases of the junction unmatched. This CDR3 comprises 19 residues. CDR3 amino acids: CASSIPLGVLGTAHRGYTF. CDR3 DNA: TGTGCCAGTAGTATACCTTTGGGCGTCCTGGGGACAGCACACCGGGGCTACACCTTC.

The CDR3, as DNA: TGTGCCAGCAGTTTTGCGGACTACGAGCAGTACTTC. Protein product: CASSFADYEQYF. V is TRBV28 and J is TRBJ2-7; D not resolved. Trimming removed 3 bases at V and 3 bases at J, with 6 bases between. The CDR3 spans 12 residues. Germline V lookup: CDR1 MDHEN, CDR2 SYDVKM.

This chain links TRBV5-5 with TRBJ1-1; D is unclear. Trimming shortened V by 0 bases and J by 7 bases, and 10 bases separated the two germline ends. Germline-derived CDR1 and CDR2 are SGHKS and YYEKEE (reference sequence). The CDR3 has 13 residues. The CDR3 region has the DNA TGTGCCAGCAGCTTGGAAGTCCGCGATGAAGCTTTCTTT. It translates to CASSLEVRDEAFF.

This clone turned up a few times. V and J are TRBV27 and TRBJ2-7; D may be TRBD1 (5 bases). Germline CDR1 MNHEY, CDR2 SMNVEV (reference sequence). V lost 3 bases and J lost 0, with 9 bases in between. The CDR3 extends over 14 amino acids. The chain's CDR3 is CASSFLDNSYEQYF. The CDR3 region has the DNA TGTGCCAGCAGTTTCCTGGACAACTCCTACGAGCAGTACTTC.